These 17 T cell receptor beta chains share one sample of origin, sequenced in a study of T cell responses to AZD1222 COVID-19 vaccine (dated by TCRdb to about 2021). The library was produced with the immunoSEQ multiplex PCR assay. TCRdb stores this immuneACCESS table with in-frame sequences only. Part of the clones is absent; in the studies checked, under half of the shortfall reflects unresolved V genes, and no reason is known for the rest. Here the sample has over 100,000 clones; 85% to 90% occur a single time. The top ten clones comprise 10% to 15% of the sample. The intended sense of this specimen's time point label: baseline before first vaccination. The sequencing used peripheral blood, collected on day 0 of AZD1222 vaccination. These receptors all stem from an adult in good health.

The chain employs TRBV19 and TRBJ1-2; D possibly corresponds to TRBD1 (5 bases). Germline loops: CDR1 LNHDA, CDR2 SQIVND (reference sequence). The CDR3 spans 15 residues. The ends were cut back, 3 bases at V and 4 bases at J, with 15 bases in the middle. The DNA of the CDR3 is TGTGCCAGTAGTATGAGGGACGCTCCCTTCTATGGCTACACCTTC. Its translation: CASSMRDAPFYGYTF. The whole variable domain, remainder taken from reference TRBV19 and TRBJ1-2, is DGGITQSPKYLFRKEGQNVTLSCEQNLNHDAMYWYRQDPGQGLRLIYYSQIVNDFQKGDIAEGYSVSREKKESFPLTVTSAQKNPTAFYLCASSMRDAPFYGYTFGSGTRLTVV.

The V gene is TRBV4-2, the J gene TRBJ1-5; D may be TRBD1 (6 bases). Trimming removed 0 bases from V and 3 bases from J, with 12 bases in between. CDR1 is LGHNA, CDR2 YNFKEQ, per germline. The length of the CDR3 is 16 residues. As DNA, the CDR3 is TGTGCCAGCAGCCAAGAACGGACAGATAACAATCAGCCCCAGCATTTT. As protein: CASSQERTDNNQPQHF.

V gene TRBV7-9 combines with J gene TRBJ1-6; TRBD1 matches at 11 bases. From germline, CDR1 is SEHNR and CDR2 FQNEAQ (reference sequence). The junction had 9 bases not matched to a gene; V was cut back by 5 bases and J by 9 bases. This CDR3 spans 16 amino acids. CDR3 in DNA: TGTGCCAGCAGCGCATACGGACAGGGGGCTCGTTCACCCCTCCACTTT. Protein: CASSAYGQGARSPLHF.

The chain uses TRBV21-1 and TRBJ2-7. TRBV21-1 is flagged as a pseudogene. This CDR3 is built from 11 residues. The CDR3 spells CASSRVYEQYF. CDR3 DNA: TGTGCCAGCAGCAGGGTTTACGAGCAGTACTTC.

The gene calls are TRBV7-9 and TRBJ2-7; D not resolved. The V gene lost 4 bases and the J gene lost 2 bases, with 6 bases spanning the gap. The CDR3 covers 12 residues. Looked up from germline, CDR1 is SEHNR and CDR2 is FQNEAQ (reference sequence). This chain's CDR3 is CASSSVAYEQYF. For the CDR3, the DNA is TGTGCCAGCAGCTCGGTCGCCTACGAGCAGTACTTC.

The rearrangement links TRBV7-3 to TRBJ2-1, with 14 nucleotides matching TRBD2. The CDR3 is 16 residues long. V shed 5 bases and J 10 bases; nucleotides not matched to a gene: 10. Germline CDR1 and CDR2: SGHTA and FQGTGA. The CDR3 spells CASSPSGLAGEGEQFF. The CDR3, as DNA: TGTGCCAGCAGCCCCTCGGGACTAGCGGGAGAGGGGGAGCAGTTCTTC.

The CDR3 DNA reads as TGTGCCAGCAGCCCTAGCGGCAATGAGCAGTTCTTC. It encodes CASSPSGNEQFF. This chain connects TRBV7-9 to TRBJ2-1; TRBD2 matches at 7 bases. The CDR3 extends over 12 amino acids. The germline gives CDR1 SEHNR, CDR2 FQNEAQ (reference sequence). V lost 5 bases, J lost 6 bases, and 1 base stayed unmatched.

This chain uses TRBV28 with TRBJ1-2; 10 bases align to TRBD1. V gave up 10 bases and J gave up 4 bases; unmatched junction bases: 15. The CDR3 runs to 16 residues. Germline V lookup: CDR1 MDHEN, CDR2 SYDVKM. Here the CDR3 reads CATRGDRGSAGYGYTF. CDR3 in DNA: TGTGCCACCCGAGGGGACAGGGGCTCCGCGGGCTATGGCTACACCTTC.

The V and J genes are TRBV6-5 and TRBJ1-3; tentatively, D is TRBD1 (6 bases). Germline values: CDR1 MNHEY, CDR2 SVGAGI. This CDR3 has 15 amino acids. V gave up 6 bases and J gave up 3 bases, with 15 bases separating them. The CDR3 sequence is CASRIQGLDGNTIYF. Here the CDR3 DNA reads TGTGCCAGCAGAATCCAGGGGCTGGATGGAAACACCATATATTTT.

The table lists this clone with a few counts. The chain employs TRBV5-8 and TRBJ1-1; tentatively, D is TRBD1 (5 bases). Germline V gives CDR1 SGHTS, CDR2 YDEGEE. Trimming pared 3 bases from V and 2 bases from J, leaving 17 bases between. The CDR3 consists of 16 residues. Here the CDR3 reads CASSSVRDPRNTEAFF. CDR3 bases: TGTGCCAGCAGCTCAGTCCGGGACCCGCGCAACACTGAAGCTTTCTTT.

The genes are TRBV19 and TRBJ2-7; 7 positions agree with TRBD1. Looked up from germline, CDR1 is LNHDA and CDR2 is SQIVND (reference sequence). The CDR3 runs 14 residues. The V and J ends lost 3 bases and 2 bases, in that order; junction bases with no gene match: 4. The CDR3 coding sequence is TGTGCCAGTAGTATTAGACAGGGACCCTACGAGCAGTACTTC. This encodes CASSIRQGPYEQYF.

The chain couples TRBV2 to TRBJ1-5, with 8 bases identical to TRBD1. The CDR3 has 14 residues. V lost 6 bases and J lost 6; bases outside the gene matches: 7. Per the germline V gene, CDR1 is SNHLY and CDR2 is FYNNEI. CDR3 protein: CASSETGVGQPQHF. In nucleotides, the CDR3 is TGTGCCAGCAGCGAGACAGGGGTAGGTCAGCCCCAGCATTTT.

In DNA, the CDR3 is TGTGCCAGTAGTTCGACCCGGCGTGGCTACACCTTC. Translation gives CASSSTRRGYTF. The J gene is TRBJ1-2, the V gene TRBV19; D is undetermined. V was clipped by 5 bases and J by 7 bases, with 11 bases between them. Germline V gene data show CDR1 as LNHDA and CDR2 as SQIVND (reference sequence). CDR3 length equals 12 residues.

This clone was detected a few times. The V call is TRBV7-6, the J call TRBJ2-3, with 11 bases lining up with TRBD2. Germline V lookup: CDR1 SGHVS, CDR2 FNYEAQ. The CDR3 covers 16 residues. Trimming removed 4 bases from V and 2 bases from J; junction bases left unmatched: 5. The CDR3 sequence is CASSSLAGGTTDTQYF. The CDR3 DNA is TGTGCCAGCAGCTCCTTAGCGGGGGGGACCACAGATACGCAGTATTTT. Full variable domain (remainder filled in from reference TRBV7-6 and TRBJ2-3): GAGVSQSPRYKVTKRGQDVALRCDPISGHVSLYWYRQALGQGPEFLTYFNYEAQQDKSGLPNDRFSAERPEGSISTLTIQRTEQRDSAMYRCASSSLAGGTTDTQYFGPGTRLTVL.

This sequence joins TRBV7-9 and TRBJ1-3, with 9 bases that match TRBD1. Germline assignment: CDR1 SEHNR and CDR2 FQNEAQ (reference sequence). Trimming removed 5 bases from V and 4 bases from J; junction bases left unmatched: 6. CDR3 size: 15 residues. CDR3 coding DNA: TGTGCCAGCAGCCTATTAGGGACAGGGGGAAACACCATATATTTT. Protein product: CASSLLGTGGNTIYF.

The chain is built from TRBV5-1 and TRBJ1-5; D ambiguous. V dropped 5 bases and J dropped 0 bases, with 12 bases sitting between them. CDR3 length: 15 amino acids. CDR1 and CDR2 (germline): SGHRS, YFSETQ. This CDR3 reads CASSLDGDSNQPQHF. The CDR3 region has the DNA TGCGCCAGCAGTCTCGACGGGGATAGCAATCAGCCCCAGCATTTT. Full variable domain (outside the CDR3, taken from reference TRBV5-1 and TRBJ1-5): KAGVTQTPRYLIKTRGQQVTLSCSPISGHRSVSWYQQTPGQGLQFLFEYFSETQRNKGNFPGRFSGRQFSNSRSEMNVSTLELGDSALYLCASSLDGDSNQPQHFGDGTRLSIL.

The rearrangement uses TRBV5-6 and TRBJ1-1; no firm D call. CDR1 and CDR2 from the germline V gene are SGHDT and YYEEEE. The CDR3 consists of 13 residues. V lost 4 bases and J lost 3, with 10 bases in between. The CDR3, as DNA: TGTGCCAGCAGCCTCCAGGCCGACACTGAAGCTTTCTTT. Amino acids: CASSLQADTEAFF.